The 9 T cell receptor beta chains below come from one sample, sequenced in a study of OX40 agonist ivuxolimab in advanced cancers. This table comes from immunoSEQ multiplex PCR, and its TCRdb copy is limited to in-frame clones, with some not included. The sample shows 13,000 to 15,000 clones, almost 80% of them seen only once. Sequences were derived from CD4+ or CD8+ T cells sorted from blood, sampled in a trial of the OX40 agonist ivuxolimab. The receptors derive from an adult with an advanced solid tumor such as melanoma, head and neck, liver or kidney cancer.

This chain connects TRBV7-2 to TRBJ2-3; no clear D gene. With 5 bases removed from V and 7 bases from J, the gap between germline ends came to 10 bases. From germline, CDR1 is SGHTA and CDR2 FQGNSA. This CDR3 contains 12 residues. In nucleotides, the CDR3 is TGTGCCAGCAGCCAAGACTCGAATACGCAGTATTTT. The encoded protein is CASSQDSNTQYF.

The sample holds one count of this clone. CDR3 region: CASSPGLVVTDTQYF. The CDR3 DNA follows: TGTGCCAGCAGCCCGGGACTGGTAGTCACAGATACGCAGTATTTT. V and J are TRBV5-4 and TRBJ2-3; D might be TRBD2 (6 bases). Looked up from germline, CDR1 is SGHNT and CDR2 is YYREEE (reference sequence). V was pared by 4 bases and J by 2 bases, with 14 bases between. The CDR3 has 15 residues.

This clone is judged medium-sized (0.01 to 0.1%). This sequence joins TRBV6-1 and TRBJ2-3; 9 bases line up with TRBD1. Looked up from germline, CDR1 is MNHNS and CDR2 is SASEGT. The V segment lost 1 base and the J segment 1 base; nucleotides outside the gene matches: 0. The CDR3 has 15 amino acids. The CDR3 DNA is TGTGCCAGCAGTGAAGGGACAGGGGGCACAGATACGCAGTATTTT. Amino acids: CASSEGTGGTDTQYF.

This clone was picked up a small number of times. The chain uses TRBV7-9 and TRBJ2-1, with TRBD2 matching 12 bases. Germline V gives CDR1 SEHNR, CDR2 FQNEAQ (reference sequence). With 6 bases clipped from V and 7 bases from J, the junction kept 7 bases outside the gene matches. CDR3 length: 15 residues. CDR3 DNA sequence: TGTGCCAGCAGTTATCTAGCGGGAGGGCCTAATGAGCAGTTCTTC. Protein sequence: CASSYLAGGPNEQFF.

CDR3 sequence: CASSDLRTPNTGELFF. CDR3 DNA: TGTGCCAGCAGTGACCTAAGGACACCCAACACCGGGGAGCTGTTTTTT. V is TRBV6-1 and J is TRBJ2-2; weak D call: TRBD1 (5 bases). Trimming removed 3 bases at V and 2 bases at J, with 13 bases between. The germline CDR1 and CDR2 sequences are MNHNS and SASEGT. The CDR3 length is 16 residues.

The rearrangement links TRBV30 to TRBJ1-2; D remains ambiguous. Trimming left V 7 bases short and J 5 bases short, with 17 bases between. The germline gives CDR1 GTSNPN, CDR2 SVGIG (reference sequence). This CDR3 is 13 amino acids long. CDR3 DNA: TGTGCCTCAGGCGCCTGGCGCCGTTATGGCTACACCTTC. It specifies CASGAWRRYGYTF.

This chain uses TRBV2 with TRBJ1-2, with TRBD1 as a possible D gene (5 bases). CDR3 length: 21 amino acids. The V end was cut by 2 bases, the J end by 4 bases, with 32 bases between. Germline V gene data show CDR1 as SNHLY and CDR2 as FYNNEI. CDR3 in amino acids: CASSEPSMEDNMTAIVYGYTF. The CDR3 bases are TGTGCCAGCAGTGAACCCTCTATGGAGGACAACATGACCGCAATAGTCTATGGCTACACCTTC.

This chain joins TRBV30 and TRBJ2-7, with 7 bases fitting TRBD1. The junction had 10 bases not matched to a gene; V was cut back by 5 bases and J by 0 bases. This CDR3 spans 15 amino acids. The germline gives CDR1 GTSNPN, CDR2 SVGIG (reference sequence). The CDR3 sequence is CAWEFNRDSSYEQYF. The CDR3, as DNA: TGTGCCTGGGAGTTTAACAGGGACAGCTCCTACGAGCAGTACTTC.

The chain recombines TRBV9 with TRBJ2-2; D uncertain. Trimming pared 4 bases from V and 1 base from J, leaving 2 bases between. The CDR3 extends over 12 amino acids. Per germline, CDR1 SGDLS and CDR2 YYNGEE. CDR3 nucleotides: TGTGCCAGCAGCCTGAACACCGGGGAGCTGTTTTTT. The encoded protein is CASSLNTGELFF.